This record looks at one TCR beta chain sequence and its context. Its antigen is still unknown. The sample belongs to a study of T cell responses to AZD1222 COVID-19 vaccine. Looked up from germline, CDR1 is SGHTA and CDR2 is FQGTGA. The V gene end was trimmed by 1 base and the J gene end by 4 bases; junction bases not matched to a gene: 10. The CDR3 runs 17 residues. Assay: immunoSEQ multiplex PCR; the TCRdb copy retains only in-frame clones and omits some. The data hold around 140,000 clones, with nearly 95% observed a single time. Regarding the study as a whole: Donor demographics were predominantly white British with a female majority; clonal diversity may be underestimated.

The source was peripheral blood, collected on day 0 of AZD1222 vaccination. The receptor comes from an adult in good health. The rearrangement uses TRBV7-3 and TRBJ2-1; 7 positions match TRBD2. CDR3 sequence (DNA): TGTGCCAGCAGCTTAAGGCCGGGGGAGGGTATTTACAATGAGCAGTTCTTC. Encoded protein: CASSLRPGEGIYNEQFF.